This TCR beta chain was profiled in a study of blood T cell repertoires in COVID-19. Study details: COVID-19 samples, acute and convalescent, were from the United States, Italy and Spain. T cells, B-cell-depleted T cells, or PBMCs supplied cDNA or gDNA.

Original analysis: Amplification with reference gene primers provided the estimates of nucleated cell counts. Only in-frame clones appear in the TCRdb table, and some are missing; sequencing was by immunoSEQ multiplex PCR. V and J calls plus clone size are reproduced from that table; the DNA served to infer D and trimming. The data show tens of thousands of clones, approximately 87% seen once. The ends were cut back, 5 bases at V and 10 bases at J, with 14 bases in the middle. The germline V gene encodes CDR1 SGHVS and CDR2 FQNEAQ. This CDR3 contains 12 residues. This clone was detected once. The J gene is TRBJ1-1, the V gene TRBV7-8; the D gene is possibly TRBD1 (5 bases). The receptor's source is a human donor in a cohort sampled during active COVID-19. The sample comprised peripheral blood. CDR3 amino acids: CASSPRAQLAFF. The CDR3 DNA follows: TGTGCCAGCAGCCCCAGGGCGCAGTTAGCTTTCTTT.